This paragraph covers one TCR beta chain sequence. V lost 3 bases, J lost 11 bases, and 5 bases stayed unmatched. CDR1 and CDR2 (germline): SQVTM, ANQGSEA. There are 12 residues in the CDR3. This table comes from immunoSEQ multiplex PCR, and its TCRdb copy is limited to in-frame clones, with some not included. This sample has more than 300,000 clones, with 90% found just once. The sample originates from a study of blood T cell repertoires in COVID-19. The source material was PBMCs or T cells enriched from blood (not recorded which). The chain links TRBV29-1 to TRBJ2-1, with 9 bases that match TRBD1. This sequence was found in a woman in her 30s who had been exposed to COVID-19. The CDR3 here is CSVERDRDQQFF. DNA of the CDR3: TGCAGCGTTGAGAGGGACAGGGATCAGCAGTTCTTC.